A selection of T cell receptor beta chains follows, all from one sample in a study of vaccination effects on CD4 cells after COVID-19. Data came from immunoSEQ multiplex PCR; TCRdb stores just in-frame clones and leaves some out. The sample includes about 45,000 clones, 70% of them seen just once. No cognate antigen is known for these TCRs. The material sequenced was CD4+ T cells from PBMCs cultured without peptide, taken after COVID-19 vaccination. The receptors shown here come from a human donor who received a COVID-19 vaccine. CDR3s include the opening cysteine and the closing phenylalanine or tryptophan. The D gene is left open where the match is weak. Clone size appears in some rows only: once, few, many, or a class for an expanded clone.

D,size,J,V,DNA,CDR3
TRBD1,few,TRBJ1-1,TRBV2,TGTGCCAGCAGTGTGGTCTCAGGGGGCGTCTCTGAAGCTTTCTTT,CASSVVSGGVSEAFF
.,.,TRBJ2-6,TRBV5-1,TGCGCCAGCAGCTTGGGGGCCTCGGAATACTCTGGGGCCAACGTCCTGACTTTC,CASSLGASEYSGANVLTF
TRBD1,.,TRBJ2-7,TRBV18,TGTGCCAGCTCACCACCGGTGGGACAGGGGGCAGGGTACGAGCAGTACTTC,CASSPPVGQGAGYEQYF
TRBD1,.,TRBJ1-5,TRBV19,TGTGCCAGTACCCCCGGCGGGACAGGTAATCAGCCCCAGCATTTT,CASTPGGTGNQPQHF
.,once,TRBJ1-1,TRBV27,TGTGCCAGCGGGCCCTTAACTACGAACACTGAAGCTTTCTTT,CASGPLTTNTEAFF
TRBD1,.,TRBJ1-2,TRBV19,TGTGCCAGTAGTAAAGACAGGGAAGCTAACTATGGCTACACCTTC,CASSKDREANYGYTF
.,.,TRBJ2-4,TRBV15,TGTGCCACCAGCAGGAGGTCTACCGTAGCCAAAAACATTCAGTACTTC,CATSRRSTVAKNIQYF
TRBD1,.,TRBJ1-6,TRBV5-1,TGCGCCAGCAAGTATAACAGGGACAGGGGGAACTATAATTCACCCCTCCACTTT,CASKYNRDRGNYNSPLHF
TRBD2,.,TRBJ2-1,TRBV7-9,TGTGCCAGCAGCATCCCTGCGGGGGGCCCCAATGAGCAGTTCTTC,CASSIPAGGPNEQFF
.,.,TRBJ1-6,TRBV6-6,TGTGCCAGCAGTCCCGGACAGCACTCTAATTCACCCCTCCACTTT,CASSPGQHSNSPLHF
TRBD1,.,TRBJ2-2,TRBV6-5,TGTGCCAGCAGCCCCGGGACAGGGCGAATTAGGGAGCTGTTTTTT,CASSPGTGRIRELFF
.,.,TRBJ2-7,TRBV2,TGTGCCAGCAAGGGGGGAACAACGAGCTCCTACGAGCAGTACTTC,CASKGGTTSSYEQYF
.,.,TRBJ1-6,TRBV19,TGTGCCAGTACCCCGGACGGAAATTCACCCCTCCACTTT,CASTPDGNSPLHF
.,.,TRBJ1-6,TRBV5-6,TGTGCCAGCAGCTTGGTGGGGGGGAGCTACTCACCCCTCCACTTT,CASSLVGGSYSPLHF
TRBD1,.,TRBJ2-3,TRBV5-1,TGCGCCAGCAGCGCGGGACAGGGAAGCACAGATACGCAGTATTTT,CASSAGQGSTDTQYF
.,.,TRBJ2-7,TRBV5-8,TGTGCCAGCAGCTCGGACACCGGTAATGACGAGCAGTACTTC,CASSSDTGNDEQYF
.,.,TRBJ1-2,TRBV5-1,TGCGCCAGCAGCCGGGCTGGGTTGAGCCCCCACCGCTACACCTTC,CASSRAGLSPHRYTF
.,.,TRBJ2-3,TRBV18,TGTGCCAGCTCACCCTCGGACCGGACAGATACGCAGTATTTT,CASSPSDRTDTQYF
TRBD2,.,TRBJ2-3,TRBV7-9,TGTGCCAGCAGCCCCCAGCGGGGGGCGCTAAGCACAGATACGCAGTATTTT,CASSPQRGALSTDTQYF
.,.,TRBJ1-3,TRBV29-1,TGCAGCGCCGTTCACAGATCACCTGGAAACACCATATATTTT,CSAVHRSPGNTIYF
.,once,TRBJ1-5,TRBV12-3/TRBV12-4,TGTGCCAGCAGTTTACTCGGTCAGCCCCAGCATTTT,CASSLLGQPQHF
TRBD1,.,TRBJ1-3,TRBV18,TGTGCCAGCTCACCTCCGGGACAGGGAAACACCATATATTTT,CASSPPGQGNTIYF
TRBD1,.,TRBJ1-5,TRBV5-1,TGCGCCAGCAGCTTGGGTCCGAGAACAGGGGACAATCAGCCCCAGCATTTT,CASSLGPRTGDNQPQHF
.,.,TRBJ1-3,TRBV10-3,TGTGCCATACCCGGGGCAATCGGAAACACCATATATTTT,CAIPGAIGNTIYF
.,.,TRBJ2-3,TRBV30,TGTGCCTGGAAAACGGTAGATACGCAGTATTTT,CAWKTVDTQYF
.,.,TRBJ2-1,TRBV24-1,TGTGCCACCAGTGGCGGGATAGGGACCTCCAATGAGCAGTTCTTC,CATSGGIGTSNEQFF
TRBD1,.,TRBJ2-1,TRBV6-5,TGTGCCAGCAACACAGGGGGCGCGAACAATGAGCAGTTCTTC,CASNTGGANNEQFF
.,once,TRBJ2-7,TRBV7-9,TGTGCCAGTGGCGGCGGAGCTTCCTACGAGCAGTACTTC,CASGGGASYEQYF
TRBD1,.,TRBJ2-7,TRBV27,TGTGCCAGCAGTGACATTTGGACAGGGGGGAACTACGAGCAGTACTTC,CASSDIWTGGNYEQYF
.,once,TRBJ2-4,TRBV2,TGTGCCAGCAGTGTTTCAGAAGCCAAAAACATTCAGTACTTC,CASSVSEAKNIQYF
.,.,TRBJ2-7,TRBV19,TGTGCCAGTAGCCAGGGACGTGGCTACGAGCAGTACTTC,CASSQGRGYEQYF
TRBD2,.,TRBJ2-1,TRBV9,TGTGCCAGCAGCGTTACGGGAGGAGGGAATGAGCAGTTCTTC,CASSVTGGGNEQFF
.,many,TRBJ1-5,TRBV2,TGTGCCAGCAGTCCCCCGGGTCAGCCCCAGCATTTT,CASSPPGQPQHF
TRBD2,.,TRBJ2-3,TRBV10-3,TGTGCCATCAATAATCAACCCATAGCGGGAGGGCGGTATTTT,CAINNQPIAGGRYF
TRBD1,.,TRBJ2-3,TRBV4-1,TGCGCCAGCAGCCAGCAAGACAGGGAAGATACGCAGTATTTT,CASSQQDREDTQYF
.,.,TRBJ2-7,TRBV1,TGCACCAGCAGCCAAGATCGGCCGCTATACGAGCAGTACTTC,CTSSQDRPLYEQYF
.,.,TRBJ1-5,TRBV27,TGTGCCAGCAGTTATATTGATCAGCCCCAGCATTTT,CASSYIDQPQHF
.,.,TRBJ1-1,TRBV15,TGTGCCACCAGCAGAGATACGACTGAAGCTTTCTTT,CATSRDTTEAFF
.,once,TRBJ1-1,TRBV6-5,TGTGCCAGCAGTTACTTCCCGAACACTGAAGCTTTCTTT,CASSYFPNTEAFF
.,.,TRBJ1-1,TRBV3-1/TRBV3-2,TGTGCCAGCAGCCAAGGAGGGGATGGCACTGAAGCTTTCTTT,CASSQGGDGTEAFF
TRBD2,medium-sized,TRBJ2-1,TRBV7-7,TGTGCCAGCAGTCTGTTGCCTAGCGGGGGGGTTAGACACAATGAGCAGTTCTTC,CASSLLPSGGVRHNEQFF
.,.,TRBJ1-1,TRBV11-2,TGTGCCAGCAGCCCTATACAGGGTAAGGACACTGAAGCTTTCTTT,CASSPIQGKDTEAFF
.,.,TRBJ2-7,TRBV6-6,TGTGCCAGCAGTTCCAGGGACAACTCCTACGAGCAGTACTTC,CASSSRDNSYEQYF
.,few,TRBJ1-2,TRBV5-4,TGTGCCAGCAGCTTGGACGGACACTATGGCTACACCTTC,CASSLDGHYGYTF
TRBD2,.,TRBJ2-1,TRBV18,TGTGCCAGCTCACACCTAGCGGGGAACAATGAGCAGTTCTTC,CASSHLAGNNEQFF
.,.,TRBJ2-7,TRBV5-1,TGCGCCAGCAGCTTCGCAGCGTCCTACGAGCAGTACTTC,CASSFAASYEQYF
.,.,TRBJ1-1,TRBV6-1,TGTGCCAGCAGTGAAGCGCTTCGCGGGGTGAACACTGAAGCTTTCTTT,CASSEALRGVNTEAFF
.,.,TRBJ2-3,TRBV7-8,TGTGCCAGCAGCTTAGAAGCCACAGATACGCAGTATTTT,CASSLEATDTQYF
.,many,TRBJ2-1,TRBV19,TGTGCCAGTAGTATAGTAGGCGCCTCGAGGGAGTTCTTC,CASSIVGASREFF
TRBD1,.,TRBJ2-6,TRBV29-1,TGCAGCGTGGCGGTTCGCAGGGGGCCTCCTGGGGCCAACGTCCTGACTTTC,CSVAVRRGPPGANVLTF
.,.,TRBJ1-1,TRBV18,TGTGCCAGCTCATTGGAGGGGGTGTACACTGAAGCTTTCTTT,CASSLEGVYTEAFF
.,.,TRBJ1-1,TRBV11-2,TGTGCCAGCAGCTCAGCGCACAGGATGAACACTGAAGCTTTCTTT,CASSSAHRMNTEAFF
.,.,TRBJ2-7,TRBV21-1,TGTGCCAGCAGCCCCCCCGGAGTAGAGGGGCCCTACGAGCAGTACTTC,CASSPPGVEGPYEQYF
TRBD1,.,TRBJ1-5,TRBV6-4,TGTGCCAGCAGTGAGGGACAGGGGCAGCCCCAGCATTTT,CASSEGQGQPQHF